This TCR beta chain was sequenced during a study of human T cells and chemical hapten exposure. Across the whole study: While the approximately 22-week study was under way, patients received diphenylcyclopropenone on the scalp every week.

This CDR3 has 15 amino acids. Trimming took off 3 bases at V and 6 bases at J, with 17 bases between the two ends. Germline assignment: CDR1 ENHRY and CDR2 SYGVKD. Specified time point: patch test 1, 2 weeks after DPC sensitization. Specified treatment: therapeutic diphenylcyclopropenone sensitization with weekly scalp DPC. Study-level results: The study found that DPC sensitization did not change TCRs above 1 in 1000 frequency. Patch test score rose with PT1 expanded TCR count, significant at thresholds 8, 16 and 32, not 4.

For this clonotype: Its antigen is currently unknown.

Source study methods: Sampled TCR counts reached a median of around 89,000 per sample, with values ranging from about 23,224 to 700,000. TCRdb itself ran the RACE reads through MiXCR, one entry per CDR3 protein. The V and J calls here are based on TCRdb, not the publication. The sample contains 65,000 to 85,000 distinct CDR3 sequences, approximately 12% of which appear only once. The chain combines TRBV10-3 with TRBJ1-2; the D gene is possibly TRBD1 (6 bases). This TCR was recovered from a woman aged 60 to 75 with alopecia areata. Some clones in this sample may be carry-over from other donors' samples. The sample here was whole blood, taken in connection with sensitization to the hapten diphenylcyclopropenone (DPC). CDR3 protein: CAISEGQGPTDGYTF. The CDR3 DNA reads TGTGCCATCAGTGAAGGGCAGGGGCCCACTGATGGCTACACCTTC.